These T cell receptor beta chains were read from a single sample in a study of CD8 T cells in Susac syndrome. TCRdb fed the immunoSEQ multiplex PCR reads into MiXCR, producing one record per CDR3 protein. The table shows some 160,000 distinct CDR3 sequences, with about 94% occurring only once. The sample was CD4+ T cells from PBMCs. The source of these receptors is a human donor with Susac syndrome. Both conserved end residues are part of each CDR3. The order of the fields is V gene, CDR3 protein.

V gene: TRBV27; CDR3 protein: CASRGLRAERGYTF
V gene: TRBV7-9; CDR3 protein: CASSEPPPLHF
V gene: TRBV9; CDR3 protein: CASSVGPAYEQYF
V gene: TRBV7-7; CDR3 protein: CASSILREETQYF
V gene: TRBV28; CDR3 protein: CASRLGTGSGYTF
V gene: TRBV28; CDR3 protein: CASSPLNEQFF
V gene: TRBV6-5; CDR3 protein: CASSYGRSGAEAFF
V gene: TRBV5-1; CDR3 protein: CASSLPSENEQYF
V gene: TRBV14; CDR3 protein: CASSQWDSSFSGNTIYF
V gene: TRBV4-1; CDR3 protein: CASSQEGWGFSVLTF
V gene: TRBV5-1; CDR3 protein: CASSLGDPYNEQFF
V gene: TRBV23-1; CDR3 protein: CASSPPCGAGRRDQPQHF
V gene: TRBV7-2; CDR3 protein: CASSWTGRYGYTF
V gene: TRBV23-1; CDR3 protein: CASSRKGDSVIEQYF
V gene: TRBV3-1; CDR3 protein: CASSGTSGNTIYF
V gene: TRBV15; CDR3 protein: CATSRLPGGGYEQYF
V gene: TRBV28; CDR3 protein: CASIYRVGNQPQHF
V gene: TRBV9; CDR3 protein: CASSVQGRAPGNTIYF